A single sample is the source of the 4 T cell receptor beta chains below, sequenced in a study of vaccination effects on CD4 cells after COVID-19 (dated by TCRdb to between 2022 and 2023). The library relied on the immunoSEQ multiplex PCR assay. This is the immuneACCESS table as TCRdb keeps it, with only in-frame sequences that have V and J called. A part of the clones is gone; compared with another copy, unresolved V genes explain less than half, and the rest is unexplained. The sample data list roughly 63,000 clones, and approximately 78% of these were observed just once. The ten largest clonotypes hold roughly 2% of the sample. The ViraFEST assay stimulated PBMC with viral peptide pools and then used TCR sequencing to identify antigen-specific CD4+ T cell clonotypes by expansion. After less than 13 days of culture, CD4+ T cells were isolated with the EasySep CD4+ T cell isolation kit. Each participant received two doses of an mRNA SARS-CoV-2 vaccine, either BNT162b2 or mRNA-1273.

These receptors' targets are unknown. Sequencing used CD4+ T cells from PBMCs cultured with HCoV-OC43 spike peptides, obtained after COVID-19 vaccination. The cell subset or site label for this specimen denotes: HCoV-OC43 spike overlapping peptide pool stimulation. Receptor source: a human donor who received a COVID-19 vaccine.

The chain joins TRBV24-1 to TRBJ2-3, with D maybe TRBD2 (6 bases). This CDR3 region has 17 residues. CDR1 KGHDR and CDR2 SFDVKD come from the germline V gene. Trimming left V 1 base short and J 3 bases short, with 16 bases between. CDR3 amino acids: CATSDFRRGRTTDTQYF. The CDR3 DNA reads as TGTGCCACCAGTGATTTCAGGCGGGGCCGAACAACAGATACGCAGTATTTT.

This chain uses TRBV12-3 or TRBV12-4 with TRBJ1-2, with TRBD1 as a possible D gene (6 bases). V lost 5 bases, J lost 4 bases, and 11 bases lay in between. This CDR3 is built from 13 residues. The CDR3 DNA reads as TGTGCCAGCAGTCCTAGGGGGACCTATGGCTACACCTTC. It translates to CASSPRGTYGYTF.

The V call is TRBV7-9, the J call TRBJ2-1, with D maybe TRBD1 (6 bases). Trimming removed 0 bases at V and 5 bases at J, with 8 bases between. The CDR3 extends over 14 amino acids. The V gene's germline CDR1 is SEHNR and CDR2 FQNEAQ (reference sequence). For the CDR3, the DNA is TGTGCCAGCAGCTTAGCGGGGGCGCACAATGAGCAGTTCTTC. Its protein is CASSLAGAHNEQFF.

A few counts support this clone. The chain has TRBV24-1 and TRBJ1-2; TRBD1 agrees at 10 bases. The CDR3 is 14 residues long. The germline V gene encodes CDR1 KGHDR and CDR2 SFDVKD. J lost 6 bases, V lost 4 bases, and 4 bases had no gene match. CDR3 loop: CATSEGTGVDGYTF. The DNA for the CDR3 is TGTGCCACCAGTGAAGGGACAGGGGTTGATGGCTACACCTTC.